The entry below gives a single TCR beta chain sequence along with its context. This sample was included in a study of T cell responses to AZD1222 COVID-19 vaccine. The CDR3 length is 14 residues. The germline gives CDR1 SGHRS, CDR2 YFSETQ. Trimming at V came to 4 bases and at J to 8 bases, leaving 6 bases not matched to a gene. Generated by immunoSEQ multiplex PCR, the TCRdb table keeps only in-frame clones and is missing some. The sample holds about 94,000 clones, roughly 90% seen once. The receptor's source is an adult who received the AZD1222 COVID-19 vaccine. This specimen was peripheral blood, taken 28 days after the second AZD1222 dose. The chain is built from TRBV5-1 and TRBJ1-4; TRBD1 matches 9 bases. The CDR3 nucleotides are TGCGCCAGCAGCCTGGGACAGGGTGTAGAAAAACTGTTTTTT. Translated, it gives CASSLGQGVEKLFF.